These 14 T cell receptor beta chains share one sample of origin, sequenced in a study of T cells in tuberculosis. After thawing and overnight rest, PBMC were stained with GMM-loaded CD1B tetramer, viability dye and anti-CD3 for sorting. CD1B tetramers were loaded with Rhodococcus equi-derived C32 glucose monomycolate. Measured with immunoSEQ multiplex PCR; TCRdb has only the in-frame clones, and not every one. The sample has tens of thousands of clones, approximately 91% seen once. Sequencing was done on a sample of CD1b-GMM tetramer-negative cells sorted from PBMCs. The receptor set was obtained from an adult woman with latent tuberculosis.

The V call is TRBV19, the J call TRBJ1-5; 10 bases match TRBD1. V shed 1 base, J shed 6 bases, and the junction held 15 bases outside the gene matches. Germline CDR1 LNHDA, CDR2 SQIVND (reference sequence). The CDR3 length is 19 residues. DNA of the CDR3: TGTGCCAGTAGTATAGCGGGACAGGGGACATTAATGAGCGTTCAGCCCCAGCATTTT. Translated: CASSIAGQGTLMSVQPQHF.

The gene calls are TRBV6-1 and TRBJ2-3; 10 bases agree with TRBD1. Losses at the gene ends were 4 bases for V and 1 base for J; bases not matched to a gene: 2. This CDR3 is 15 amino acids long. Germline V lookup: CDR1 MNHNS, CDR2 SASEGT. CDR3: CASSGGQGRTDTQYF. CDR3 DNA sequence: TGTGCCAGCAGTGGGGGACAGGGGCGCACAGATACGCAGTATTTT.

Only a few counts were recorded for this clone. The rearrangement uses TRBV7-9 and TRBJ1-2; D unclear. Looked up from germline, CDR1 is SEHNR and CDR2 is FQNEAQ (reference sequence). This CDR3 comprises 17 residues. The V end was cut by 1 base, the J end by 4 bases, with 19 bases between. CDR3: CASSLDAPGTIGYGYTF. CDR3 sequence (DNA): TGTGCCAGCAGCTTAGACGCTCCGGGAACCATTGGCTATGGCTACACCTTC.

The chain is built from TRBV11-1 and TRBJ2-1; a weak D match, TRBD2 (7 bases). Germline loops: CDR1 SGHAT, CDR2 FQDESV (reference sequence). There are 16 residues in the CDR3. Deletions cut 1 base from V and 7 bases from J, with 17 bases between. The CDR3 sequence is CASSLVVGGGGNEQFF. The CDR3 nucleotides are TGTGCCAGCAGCTTAGTCGTAGGGGGGGGAGGTAATGAGCAGTTCTTC. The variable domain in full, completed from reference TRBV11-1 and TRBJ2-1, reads EAEVAQSPRYKITEKSQAVAFWCDPISGHATLYWYRQILGQGPELLVQFQDESVVDDSQLPKDRFSAERLKGVDSTLKIQPAELGDSAMYLCASSLVVGGGGNEQFFGPGTRLTVL.

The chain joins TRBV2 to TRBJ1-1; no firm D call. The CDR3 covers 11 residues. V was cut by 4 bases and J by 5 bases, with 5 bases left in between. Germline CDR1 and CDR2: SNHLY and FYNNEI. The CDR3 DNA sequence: TGTGCCAGCAGTGTCTCTACTGAAGCTTTCTTT. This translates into CASSVSTEAFF.

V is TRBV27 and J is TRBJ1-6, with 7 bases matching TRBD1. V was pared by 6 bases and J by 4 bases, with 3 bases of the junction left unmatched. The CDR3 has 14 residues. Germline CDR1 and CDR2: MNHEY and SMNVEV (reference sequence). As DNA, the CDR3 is TGTGCCAGCAGCTTGGGACAGTATAATTCACCCCTCCACTTT. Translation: CASSLGQYNSPLHF.

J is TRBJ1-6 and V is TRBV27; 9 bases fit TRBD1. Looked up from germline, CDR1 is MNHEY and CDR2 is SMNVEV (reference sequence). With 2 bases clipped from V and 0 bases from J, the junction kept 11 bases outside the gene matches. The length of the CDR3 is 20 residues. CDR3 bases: TGTGCCAGCAGTTTAATAGGGACAGGGAAAGTGTCCTCCTATAATTCACCCCTCCACTTT. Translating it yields CASSLIGTGKVSSYNSPLHF.

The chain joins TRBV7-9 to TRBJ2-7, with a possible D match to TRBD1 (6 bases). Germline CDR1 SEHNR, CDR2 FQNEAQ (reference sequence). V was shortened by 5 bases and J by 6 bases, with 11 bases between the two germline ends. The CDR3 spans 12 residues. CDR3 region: CASSGTGFEQYV. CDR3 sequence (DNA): TGTGCCAGCAGCGGTACAGGGTTCGAGCAGTACGTC.

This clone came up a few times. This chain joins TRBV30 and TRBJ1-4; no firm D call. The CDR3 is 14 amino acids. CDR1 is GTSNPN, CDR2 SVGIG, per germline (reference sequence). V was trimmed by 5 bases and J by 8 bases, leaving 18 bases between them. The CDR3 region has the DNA TGTGCCTGGGGACCGTGGAGGGCTGGGGAAAAACTGTTTTTT. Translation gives CAWGPWRAGEKLFF.

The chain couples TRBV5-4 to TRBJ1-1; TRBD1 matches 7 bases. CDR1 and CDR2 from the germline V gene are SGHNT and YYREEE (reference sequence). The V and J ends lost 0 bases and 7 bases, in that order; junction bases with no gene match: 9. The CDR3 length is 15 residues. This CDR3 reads CASSLGPGQHIEAFF. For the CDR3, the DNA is TGTGCCAGCAGCTTGGGGCCGGGACAGCACATTGAAGCTTTCTTT.

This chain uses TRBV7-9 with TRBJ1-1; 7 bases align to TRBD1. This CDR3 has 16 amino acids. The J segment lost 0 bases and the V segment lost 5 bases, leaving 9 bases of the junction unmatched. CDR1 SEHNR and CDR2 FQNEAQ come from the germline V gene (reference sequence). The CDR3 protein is CASSPIQGFMNTEAFF. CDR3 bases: TGTGCCAGCAGCCCAATACAGGGGTTTATGAACACTGAAGCTTTCTTT.

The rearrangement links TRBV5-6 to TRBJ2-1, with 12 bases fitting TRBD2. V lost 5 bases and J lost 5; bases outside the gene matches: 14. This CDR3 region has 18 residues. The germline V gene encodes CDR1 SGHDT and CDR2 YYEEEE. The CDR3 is CASRPNLAGGPRHNEQFF. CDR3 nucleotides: TGTGCCAGCAGACCTAATCTAGCGGGGGGGCCAAGACACAATGAGCAGTTCTTC. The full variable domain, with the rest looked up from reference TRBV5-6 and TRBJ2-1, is DAGVTQSPTHLIKTRGQQVTLRCSPKSGHDTVSWYQQALGQGPQFIFQYYEEEERQRGNFPDRFSGHQFPNYSSELNVNALLLGDSALYLCASRPNLAGGPRHNEQFFGPGTRLTVL.

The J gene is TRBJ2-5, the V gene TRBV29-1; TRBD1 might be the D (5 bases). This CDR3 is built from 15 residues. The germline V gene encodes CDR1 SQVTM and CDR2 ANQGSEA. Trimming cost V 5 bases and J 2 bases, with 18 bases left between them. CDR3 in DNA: TGCAGCGTTAAATCAGGCAGGGCGGTGCAAGAGACCCAGTACTTC. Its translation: CSVKSGRAVQETQYF.

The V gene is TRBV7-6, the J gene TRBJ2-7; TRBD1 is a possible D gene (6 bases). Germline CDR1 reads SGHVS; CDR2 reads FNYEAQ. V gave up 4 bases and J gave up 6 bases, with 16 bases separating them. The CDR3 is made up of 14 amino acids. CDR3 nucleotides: TGTGCCAGCAGCTCGTTACAAAAACAGGGCGAGCAGTACTTC. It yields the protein CASSSLQKQGEQYF. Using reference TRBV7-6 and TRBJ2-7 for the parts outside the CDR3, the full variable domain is GAGVSQSPRYKVTKRGQDVALRCDPISGHVSLYWYRQALGQGPEFLTYFNYEAQQDKSGLPNDRFSAERPEGSISTLTIQRTEQRDSAMYRCASSSLQKQGEQYFGPGTRLTVT.